Below are 21 T cell receptor beta chains sequenced from a single sample in a study of cytomegalovirus exposure and HLA in healthy donors. PCR involved 60 Vbeta and 13 Jbeta primers. Sequenced by immunoSEQ multiplex PCR; TCRdb stores in-frame clones only, minus some. The table shows fewer than 200,000 clones, with around 80% occurring only once. Sequencing input: PBMCs. The receptor source for this set is a woman aged 45-65 years in good health and CMV-seropositive.

J is TRBJ1-5 and V is TRBV5-5; perhaps TRBD1 as D (5 bases). The CDR3 consists of 14 residues. V was shortened by 5 bases and J by 7 bases, with 16 bases between the two germline ends. Germline V gene sequence: CDR1 SGHKS, CDR2 YYEKEE (reference sequence). CDR3 sequence reads: CASSFASGDQPQHF. The DNA for the CDR3 is TGTGCCAGCAGTTTCGCGTCGGGGGACCAGCCCCAGCATTTT. Full variable domain (outside the CDR3, taken from reference TRBV5-5 and TRBJ1-5): DAGVTQSPTHLIKTRGQQVTLRCSPISGHKSVSWYQQVLGQGPQFIFQYYEKEERGRGNFPDRFSARQFPNYSSELNVNALLLGDSALYLCASSFASGDQPQHFGDGTRLSIL.

The chain couples TRBV19 to TRBJ1-1; D not resolved. Germline loops: CDR1 LNHDA, CDR2 SQIVND (reference sequence). Trimming shortened V by 7 bases and J by 1 base, and 19 bases separated the two germline ends. CDR3 length: 16 amino acids. The CDR3: CASKGGIKLENTEAFF. CDR3 DNA sequence: TGTGCCAGTAAAGGAGGGATTAAGTTGGAGAACACTGAAGCTTTCTTT.

CDR3 nucleotides: TGTGCCATCAGTAGGACTAGCGGGGAAACGGGGGACATTCAGTACTTC. It translates to CAISRTSGETGDIQYF. The chain has TRBV10-3 and TRBJ2-4; 12 bases fit TRBD2. The CDR3 covers 16 residues. Trimming at V came to 5 bases and at J to 8 bases, leaving 10 bases not matched to a gene. Germline-derived CDR1 and CDR2 are ENHRY and SYGVKD.

The genes are TRBV7-3 and TRBJ2-2, with a tentative D call TRBD1 (6 bases). There are 14 residues in the CDR3. In germline, CDR1 is SGHTA, CDR2 FQGTGA. Trimming removed 3 bases at V and 6 bases at J, with 11 bases between. The chain's CDR3 is CASSLDTGPGELFF. CDR3 in DNA: TGTGCCAGCAGCTTGGATACAGGGCCCGGGGAGCTGTTTTTT.

The chain carries TRBV7-3 and TRBJ2-3; D possibly corresponds to TRBD1 (6 bases). Germline lookup yields CDR1 SGHTA and CDR2 FQGTGA. The CDR3 is 15 residues long. The ends were cut back, 1 base at V and 4 bases at J, with 12 bases in the middle. The CDR3 spells CASSLNARTADTQYF. DNA for the CDR3: TGTGCCAGCAGCTTAAATGCCCGGACAGCAGATACGCAGTATTTT.

The chain is built from TRBV6-6 and TRBJ2-7; 12 bases line up with TRBD2. The CDR3 covers 15 residues. Germline V gives CDR1 MNHNY, CDR2 SVGAGI (reference sequence). V gave up 4 bases and J gave up 5 bases; unmatched junction bases: 6. In nucleotides, the CDR3 is TGTGCCAGCAGTTGGTCCTCTAGCGGGGGGGACGAGCAGTACTTC. Amino acids: CASSWSSSGGDEQYF.

This chain uses TRBV7-3 with TRBJ2-1; 8 bases agree with TRBD1. Germline-derived CDR1 and CDR2 are SGHTA and FQGTGA. Trimming removed 5 bases from V and 0 bases from J; junction bases left unmatched: 9. The CDR3 is made up of 17 amino acids. CDR3 DNA sequence: TGTGCCAGCAGCCTCCAGGGGGCGGGAATCTCCTACAATGAGCAGTTCTTC. This encodes CASSLQGAGISYNEQFF. Combining the CDR3 with reference TRBV7-3 and TRBJ2-1 gives the whole variable domain GAGVSQTPSNKVTEKGKYVELRCDPISGHTALYWYRQSLGQGPEFLIYFQGTGAADDSGLPNDRFFAVRPEGSVSTLKIQRTERGDSAVYLCASSLQGAGISYNEQFFGPGTRLTVL.

Remarks on this clone: Other DNA sequences in the same sample also yield this CDR3. The rearrangement links TRBV28 to TRBJ2-7; 12 nucleotides agree with TRBD2. The V and J ends lost 6 bases and 6 bases, in that order; junction bases with no gene match: 3. Germline V gene sequence: CDR1 MDHEN, CDR2 SYDVKM. There are 13 residues in the CDR3. The CDR3, as DNA: TGTGCCAGCAGGACTAGCGGGAGCGGCGAGCAGTACTTC. This encodes CASRTSGSGEQYF. The whole variable domain, filled in from reference TRBV28 and TRBJ2-7, reads DVKVTQSSRYLVKRTGEKVFLECVQDMDHENMFWYRQDPGLGLRLIYFSYDVKMKEKGDIPEGYSVSREKKERFSLILESASTNQTSMYLCASRTSGSGEQYFGPGTRLTVT.

This clone showed up just once. This chain uses TRBV7-5 with TRBJ2-7; the D call of TRBD2 is as the table states it, not checked on the DNA. TRBV7-5 is classified as a pseudogene. The CDR3 has 14 amino acids. The CDR3: CVRSPRMPFYEQYF. Written as DNA, the CDR3 is TGTGTCAGAAGCCCTAGAATGCCGTTTTACGAGCAGTACTTC.

The V and J genes are TRBV2 and TRBJ1-3, with 7 positions matching TRBD1. CDR3 length: 14 residues. V trimming: 4 bases; J trimming: 2 bases; junction bases outside the gene matches: 2. Germline V CDR1 and CDR2: SNHLY, FYNNEI. CDR3 protein: CASSAQGTGNTIYF. CDR3 DNA sequence: TGTGCCAGCAGTGCACAGGGGACTGGAAACACCATATATTTT. Full variable domain (rest looked up from reference TRBV2 and TRBJ1-3): EPEVTQTPSHQVTQMGQEVILRCVPISNHLYFYWYRQILGQKVEFLVSFYNNEISEKSEIFDDQFSVERPDGSNFTLKIRSTKLEDSAMYFCASSAQGTGNTIYFGEGSWLTVV.

The chain recombines TRBV4-1 with TRBJ2-7; D may be TRBD2 (5 bases). Trimming left V 4 bases short and J 3 bases short, with 10 bases between. Germline values: CDR1 MGHRA, CDR2 YSYEKL. This CDR3 comprises 13 residues. DNA of the CDR3: TGCGCCAGCAGCCGAAACCGGGACTACGAGCAGTACTTC. Amino acid sequence: CASSRNRDYEQYF.

The rearrangement uses TRBV7-8 and TRBJ2-1; TRBD2 aligns across 10 bases. V trimming: 7 bases; J trimming: 5 bases; junction bases outside the gene matches: 17. The germline V gene encodes CDR1 SGHVS and CDR2 FQNEAQ. CDR3 length equals 18 residues. The CDR3 DNA sequence: TGTGCCAGCATCCTCGCCCACTTTAGCGGGGGGATCAACAATGAGCAGTTCTTC. This gives the protein CASILAHFSGGINNEQFF.

The V gene is TRBV11-1, the J gene TRBJ1-1; TRBD1 matches at 9 bases. This CDR3 contains 13 residues. CDR1 and CDR2 (germline): SGHAT, FQDESV (reference sequence). J lost 11 bases, V lost 9 bases, and 13 bases had no gene match. The CDR3 DNA is TGTGCCAGTTCATCACTGAGGACAGGGGCGGCTTTCTTT. Its translation: CASSSLRTGAAFF.

This chain connects TRBV19 to TRBJ1-1; D call uncertain. Germline lookup yields CDR1 LNHDA and CDR2 SQIVND (reference sequence). The CDR3 extends over 14 amino acids. V was trimmed by 5 bases and J by 1 base, leaving 11 bases between them. CDR3 region: CASSLMIRNTEAFF. The CDR3 DNA sequence: TGTGCCAGTAGTCTGATGATCAGGAACACTGAAGCTTTCTTT.

V and J are TRBV29-1 and TRBJ1-2, with D possibly matching TRBD1 (6 bases). The CDR3 contains 15 residues. V lost 8 bases to trimming and J lost 8 bases, with 27 bases between them. Germline values: CDR1 SQVTM, CDR2 ANQGSEA. The DNA of the CDR3 is TGCAGCATCCGATTCCAGGGGCTTTTATACGGAGGCTACACCTTC. Translation gives CSIRFQGLLYGGYTF. Using reference TRBV29-1 and TRBJ1-2 for the parts outside the CDR3, the full variable domain is SAVISQKPSRDICQRGTSLTIQCQVDSQVTMMFWYRQQPGQSLTLIATANQGSEATYESGFVIDKFPISRPNLTFSTLTVSNMSPEDSSIYLCSIRFQGLLYGGYTFGSGTRLTVV.

The genes are TRBV5-1 and TRBJ2-7; 8 positions match TRBD1. Trimming at V came to 4 bases and at J to 2 bases, leaving 5 bases not matched to a gene. Germline values: CDR1 SGHRS, CDR2 YFSETQ. The CDR3 covers 14 residues. The chain's CDR3 is CASSNDRGPYEQYF. CDR3 nucleotides: TGCGCCAGCAGCAACGACAGGGGTCCCTACGAGCAGTACTTC. Based on the CDR3 plus reference TRBV5-1 and TRBJ2-7, the full variable domain is KAGVTQTPRYLIKTRGQQVTLSCSPISGHRSVSWYQQTPGQGLQFLFEYFSETQRNKGNFPGRFSGRQFSNSRSEMNVSTLELGDSALYLCASSNDRGPYEQYFGPGTRLTVT.

The chain links TRBV5-3 to TRBJ2-7; TRBD1 agrees at 12 bases. TRBV5-3 is flagged as an ORF with uncertain function. CDR3 length equals 17 residues. V lost 6 bases and J lost 5; bases outside the gene matches: 15. DNA for the CDR3: TGTGCCAGAAAAGGGAGGGACAGGGGGCTGCAGGAGGACGAGCAGTACTTC. Amino acid sequence: CARKGRDRGLQEDEQYF.

This chain's CDR3 is CASMRDSLYEQYF. The CDR3 DNA follows: TGTGCCAGCATGAGAGACAGTCTCTACGAGCAGTACTTC. This rearrangement joins TRBV2 to TRBJ2-7; the D gene is possibly TRBD1 (5 bases). The CDR3 is 13 residues long. The germline V gene has CDR1 SNHLY and CDR2 FYNNEI. V dropped 7 bases and J dropped 3 bases, with 13 bases sitting between them.

J is TRBJ2-7 and V is TRBV7-2; D perhaps matches TRBD2 (5 bases). Trimming took 0 bases from V and 3 from J, leaving 12 bases between them. CDR3 length: 15 amino acids. Germline lookup yields CDR1 SGHTA and CDR2 FQGNSA. The CDR3 DNA follows: TGTGCCAGCAGCTTAGCGCGGGCAGAATTCTACGAGCAGTACTTC. Amino acids: CASSLARAEFYEQYF. Variable domain in full (rest from reference TRBV7-2 and TRBJ2-7): GAGVSQSPSNKVTEKGKDVELRCDPISGHTALYWYRQSLGQGLEFLIYFQGNSAPDKSGLPSDRFSAERTGGSVSTLTIQRTQQEDSAVYLCASSLARAEFYEQYFGPGTRLTVT.

The rearrangement uses TRBV5-6 and TRBJ2-7; possible D gene TRBD2, 5 bases. Looked up from germline, CDR1 is SGHDT and CDR2 is YYEEEE. V was clipped by 4 bases and J by 2 bases, with 19 bases between them. The CDR3 totals 16 residues. The CDR3 nucleotides read TGTGCCAGCAGCAACCCGGGATGGGAGTCCCCCTACGAGCAGTACTTC. Translated, it gives CASSNPGWESPYEQYF.

The genes are TRBV11-2 and TRBJ2-2; maybe TRBD2 (5 bases). Trimming took off 0 bases at V and 3 bases at J, with 8 bases between the two ends. The CDR3 runs to 15 residues. Germline loops: CDR1 SGHAT, CDR2 FQNNGV. The chain's CDR3 is CASSLDPGYTGELFF. CDR3 sequence (DNA): TGTGCCAGCAGCTTAGACCCGGGGTACACCGGGGAGCTGTTTTTT.